These 29 T cell receptor beta chains were all obtained from the same sample, sequenced in a study of blood T cells in healthy people across ages. The use of a sample-barcoded 5' primer and a J-beta primer mix characterized a second PCR of 7 to 11 cycles. MiXCR, run by TCRdb on the 5' RACE reads, gives a single entry per CDR3 protein. Of some 640,000 distinct CDR3 sequences listed, approximately 30% were seen once; the top ten hold 15% to 19%. The material sequenced was blood. The source of these receptors is a woman older than 75 in good health.

A note on this clonotype: Since a much larger clone is just one base distant, this may be a read error. The V gene is TRBV20-1, the J gene TRBJ1-2; 7 nucleotides match TRBD1. Germline CDR1 DFQATT, CDR2 SNEGSKA (reference sequence). The CDR3 contains 12 residues. This CDR3 is CRASPGGDGYTF. DNA for the CDR3: TGCAGGGCTTCCCCAGGGGGTGATGGCTACACCTTC.

This clonotype has more than one count but fewer than ten. A much larger clone differs by one base, so this may be a read error. The chain carries TRBV5-1 and TRBJ2-3, with TRBD1 identical over 10 bases. CDR1 and CDR2 (germline): SGHRS, YFSETQ. V gave up 2 bases and J gave up 5 bases; unmatched junction bases: 11. This CDR3 region has 17 residues. The CDR3 reads CASSLISWTGGGDTQYF. CDR3 coding DNA: TGCGCCAGCAGCTTAATCTCGTGGACAGGGGGAGGAGATACGCAGTATTTT.

The table lists this clonotype with a few counts. A much larger clone sits a single nucleotide away, making a read error possible. J is TRBJ1-1 and V is TRBV12-3 or TRBV12-4, with 7 bases fitting TRBD1. The CDR3 covers 12 residues. Trimming at V came to 4 bases and at J to 8 bases, leaving 4 bases not matched to a gene. CDR3 sequence (DNA): TGTGCCAGCAGTTGGGGACAGAGGGAAGCTTTCTTT. Its protein is CASSWGQREAFF.

This clonotype was seen a handful of times. CDR3 in amino acids: CSANDVQPVGRYQETQYF. The DNA of the CDR3 is TGCAGTGCTAATGACGTCCAACCAGTGGGAAGGTACCAAGAGACCCAGTACTTC. The gene calls are TRBV20-1 and TRBJ2-5; no firm D call. Trimming pared 4 bases from V and 0 bases from J, leaving 24 bases between. The CDR3 is made up of 18 amino acids. CDR1 DFQATT and CDR2 SNEGSKA come from the germline V gene (reference sequence).

This clonotype has at least ten counts. The rearrangement links TRBV7-9 to TRBJ2-7; D is undetermined. Trimming took 4 bases from V and 3 from J, leaving 16 bases between them. In germline, CDR1 is SEHNR, CDR2 FQNEAQ (reference sequence). CDR3 length equals 15 residues. As DNA, the CDR3 is TGTGCCAGCAGCTCCCCGCCCCGATCAGTCTACGAGCAGTACTTC. Residues: CASSSPPRSVYEQYF.

The chain couples TRBV6-5 to TRBJ2-5; D not resolved. The length of the CDR3 is 15 residues. Germline-derived CDR1 and CDR2 are MNHEY and SVGAGI. The germline V and J ends were trimmed by 2 bases and 4 bases, with 14 bases remaining between them. CDR3 sequence reads: CASSYRPHEGETQYF. In DNA form, the CDR3 reads TGTGCCAGCAGTTACCGCCCCCATGAAGGAGAGACCCAGTACTTC.

The table lists this clonotype with many counts. This chain links TRBV9 with TRBJ2-5; tentative D call: TRBD1 (6 bases). Germline assignment: CDR1 SGDLS and CDR2 YYNGEE. The CDR3 has 15 residues. Trimming stripped 3 bases from V and 5 bases from J, with 17 bases between. The CDR3 protein is CASSEGSQRGETQYF. CDR3 nucleotides: TGTGCCAGCAGCGAGGGGTCCCAAAGGGGGGAGACCCAGTACTTC.

The chain recombines TRBV4-3 with TRBJ1-6; D perhaps matches TRBD1 (6 bases). Looked up from germline, CDR1 is LGHNA and CDR2 is YSLEER. Trimming cost V 1 base and J 16 bases, with 17 bases left between them. The CDR3 contains 14 residues. The CDR3 sequence: CASSQVRGAAVLHF. CDR3 bases: TGCGCCAGCAGCCAAGTTAGGGGGGCAGCTGTGCTCCACTTT.

This clonotype was picked up many times. The chain uses TRBV7-2 and TRBJ1-4, with a possible D match to TRBD1 (5 bases). In germline, CDR1 is SGHTA, CDR2 FQGNSA. The CDR3 length is 15 residues. V shed 1 base and J shed 8 bases, with 14 bases lying between them. The CDR3 loop reads CASSLDSGLYEKLFF. The CDR3 nucleotides read TGTGCCAGCAGCTTAGATTCGGGGCTATACGAAAAACTGTTTTTT.

Written as DNA, the CDR3 is TGCAGTGCTCCCCTAGCGGGGGAGAAGAACACTGAAGCTTTCTTT. Its protein product is CSAPLAGEKNTEAFF. The chain uses TRBV20-1 and TRBJ1-1; tentative D call: TRBD1 (5 bases). CDR1 and CDR2 from the germline V gene are DFQATT and SNEGSKA (reference sequence). This CDR3 has 15 amino acids. Between the trimmed V and J ends, which lost 5 bases and 1 base, there was a span of 17 bases.

This clonotype was found many times. The chain uses TRBV9 and TRBJ2-5; tentatively, D is TRBD1 (5 bases). V lost 0 bases and J lost 1, with 10 bases in between. Germline CDR1 is SGDLS and CDR2 is YYNGEE. The CDR3 totals 15 residues. The CDR3 bases are TGTGCCAGCAGCGTAGACAGGACGACCCAAGAGACCCAGTACTTC. Translation gives CASSVDRTTQETQYF. The full variable domain, completed using reference TRBV9 and TRBJ2-5, is DSGVTQTPKHLITATGQRVTLRCSPRSGDLSVYWYQQSLDQGLQFLIQYYNGEERAKGNILERFSAQQFPDLHSELNLSSLELGDSALYFCASSVDRTTQETQYFGPGTRLLVL.

This clonotype occurred a few times. The genes are TRBV6-1 and TRBJ1-2; possibly TRBD1 for D (6 bases). This CDR3 spans 15 amino acids. The germline V gene encodes CDR1 MNHNS and CDR2 SASEGT. V lost 4 bases and J lost 3, with 15 bases in between. The CDR3 DNA reads TGTGCCAGCAGTGCGGGGGGGCGCTTGGACTATGGCTACACCTTC. Translating gives CASSAGGRLDYGYTF.

The V call is TRBV19, the J call TRBJ2-4, with a weak D call TRBD2 (7 bases). V was trimmed by 5 bases and J by 15 bases, leaving 20 bases between them. Germline V lookup: CDR1 LNHDA, CDR2 SQIVND (reference sequence). CDR3 length equals 13 residues. The CDR3 nucleotides are TGTGCCAGTAGTCCCCCAGAGGGGGGGCCGATGTACTTC. Its protein product is CASSPPEGGPMYF.

At least ten counts were recorded for this clonotype. V and J are TRBV6-1 and TRBJ2-7; D gene uncertain. This CDR3 is built from 13 residues. V was shortened by 4 bases and J by 3 bases, with 10 bases between the two germline ends. The germline CDR1 and CDR2 sequences are MNHNS and SASEGT. The CDR3 reads CASSAADGYEQYF. CDR3 DNA: TGTGCCAGCAGTGCTGCGGACGGCTACGAGCAGTACTTC.

V and J are TRBV7-2 and TRBJ1-4; no definite D call. The V and J ends lost 5 bases and 10 bases respectively, with 14 bases between them. CDR1 SGHTA and CDR2 FQGNSA come from the germline V gene. There are 13 residues in the CDR3. The CDR3 nucleotides are TGTGCCAGCAGCACGGACGGCCGAGGAAAACTGTTTTTT. It codes for CASSTDGRGKLFF.

The chain employs TRBV3-1 and TRBJ2-2; 11 bases line up with TRBD1. J was trimmed by 4 bases and V by 4 bases; bases with no gene match: 5. The CDR3 is 16 amino acids. Germline V gene sequence: CDR1 LGHDT, CDR2 YNNKEL (reference sequence). The CDR3 loop reads CASSPVGTGGTGELFF. For the CDR3, the DNA is TGTGCCAGCAGCCCTGTCGGGACAGGGGGCACCGGGGAGCTGTTTTTT.

This clonotype showed up many times. With a much larger clone just one base away, this may be a read error. CDR3 amino acids: CSAIIRGSQGDTQYF. The CDR3 DNA follows: TGCAGTGCTATCATTAGGGGGTCCCAGGGAGATACGCAGTATTTT. J is TRBJ2-3 and V is TRBV20-1; possibly TRBD1 for D (6 bases). This CDR3 region has 15 residues. Germline V lookup: CDR1 DFQATT, CDR2 SNEGSKA (reference sequence). V dropped 4 bases and J dropped 5 bases, with 19 bases sitting between them.

Ten or more counts support this clonotype. The genes are TRBV6-5 and TRBJ2-1; TRBD2 might be the D (6 bases). CDR1 and CDR2 from the germline V gene are MNHEY and SVGAGI. The CDR3 runs to 15 residues. Trimming took 8 bases from V and 1 from J, leaving 15 bases between them. The CDR3 sequence is CASGAGTYSYNEQFF. The CDR3 DNA reads as TGTGCCAGCGGGGCCGGGACTTATTCCTACAATGAGCAGTTCTTC.

This clonotype was recorded at least ten times. The chain links TRBV10-3 to TRBJ2-7, with TRBD2 matching over 7 bases. V lost 4 bases and J lost 4; bases outside the gene matches: 1. There are 12 residues in the CDR3. In germline, CDR1 is ENHRY, CDR2 SYGVKD. CDR3 region: CAISGGGYEQYF. For the CDR3, the DNA is TGTGCCATCAGTGGGGGGGGGTACGAGCAGTACTTC.

This clonotype was recorded at least ten times. The chain employs TRBV19 and TRBJ2-1, with TRBD2 matching over 11 bases. Germline loops: CDR1 LNHDA, CDR2 SQIVND (reference sequence). After removal of 5 bases from V and 9 bases from J, the junction contained 9 bases not matched to a gene. This CDR3 contains 15 residues. CDR3 sequence reads: CASSVSGGASIEQFF. Here the CDR3 DNA reads TGTGCCAGTAGTGTTAGCGGGGGGGCCTCCATTGAGCAGTTCTTC.

The CDR3 nucleotides read TGCGCCAGCAGCCCATACCTAGCGGGGGAATACAATGAGCAGTTCTTC. This translates into CASSPYLAGEYNEQFF. The chain carries TRBV5-1 and TRBJ2-1; 10 nucleotides line up with TRBD2. CDR1 and CDR2 from the germline V gene are SGHRS and YFSETQ. There are 16 residues in the CDR3. Trimming at V came to 4 bases and at J to 4 bases, leaving 8 bases not matched to a gene.

This clonotype was observed many times. The rearrangement joins TRBV5-1 to TRBJ2-2; D is unresolved. Deletions cut 4 bases from V and 2 bases from J, with 9 bases between. The CDR3 spans 14 residues. Germline V gives CDR1 SGHRS, CDR2 YFSETQ. The CDR3 DNA is TGCGCCAGCAGCCCCCAAACCAACACCGGGGAGCTGTTTTTT. Translated, it gives CASSPQTNTGELFF.

This clonotype was seen many times. The V and J genes are TRBV29-1 and TRBJ1-1; TRBD1 is a possible D gene (6 bases). This CDR3 comprises 14 residues. The V gene's germline CDR1 is SQVTM and CDR2 ANQGSEA. V lost 2 bases and J lost 5, with 15 bases in between. The CDR3 region is CSVERGGPGTEAFF. The CDR3 nucleotides are TGCAGCGTTGAACGAGGGGGGCCAGGGACTGAAGCTTTCTTT. Full variable domain (missing parts from reference TRBV29-1 and TRBJ1-1): SAVISQKPSRDICQRGTSLTIQCQVDSQVTMMFWYRQQPGQSLTLIATANQGSEATYESGFVIDKFPISRPNLTFSTLTVSNMSPEDSSIYLCSVERGGPGTEAFFGQGTRLTVV.

There are many counts of this clonotype. The chain uses TRBV7-2 and TRBJ2-3; a weak D match, TRBD1 (6 bases). The CDR3 consists of 15 residues. The germline V and J ends were trimmed by 5 bases and 0 bases, with 12 bases remaining between them. The germline V gene encodes CDR1 SGHTA and CDR2 FQGNSA. For the CDR3, the DNA is TGTGCCAGCAGCGCCTCCGGGACAAGCACAGATACGCAGTATTTT. It encodes CASSASGTSTDTQYF.

This clonotype has a single count. The chain employs TRBV20-1 and TRBJ2-4; D may be TRBD2 (6 bases). The end of the DNA aligns better with TRBJ2-7, so the J call may be wrong. Germline V lookup: CDR1 DFQATT, CDR2 SNEGSKA (reference sequence). There are 14 residues in the CDR3. The CDR3 here is CSAEASDSGYEQYF. In DNA form, the CDR3 reads TGCAGTGCCGAGGCTAGCGATTCGGGGTACGAGCAGTACTTC.

V is TRBV2 and J is TRBJ2-1, with 9 bases aligning to TRBD1. There are 15 residues in the CDR3. Germline CDR1 reads SNHLY; CDR2 reads FYNNEI. V was pared by 8 bases and J by 7 bases, with 12 bases of the junction left unmatched. CDR3 loop: CASRNDRGSINEQFF. The CDR3 DNA is TGTGCCAGCCGCAACGACAGGGGGAGTATAAATGAGCAGTTCTTC.

Ten or more counts support this clonotype. The chain recombines TRBV7-8 with TRBJ1-2, with TRBD1 as a possible D gene (6 bases). CDR3 length equals 15 residues. V lost 5 bases to trimming and J lost 8 bases, with 21 bases between them. CDR1 is SGHVS and CDR2 is FQNEAQ in the germline V gene. CDR3 DNA: TGTGCCAGCAGCCCCCGTCCGGGGGCGCTGGAGGGCTACACCTTC. This codes for CASSPRPGALEGYTF. The full variable domain, its missing parts supplied by reference TRBV7-8 and TRBJ1-2, is GAGVSQSPRYKVAKRGQDVALRCDPISGHVSLFWYQQALGQGPEFLTYFQNEAQLDKSGLPSDRFFAERPEGSVSTLKIQRTQQEDSAVYLCASSPRPGALEGYTFGSGTRLTVV.

This clonotype appeared a few times. The rearrangement links TRBV25-1 to TRBJ1-4, with D perhaps TRBD1 (6 bases). Germline V gives CDR1 MGHDK, CDR2 SYGVNS. The ends were cut back, 4 bases at V and 7 bases at J, with 16 bases in the middle. The CDR3 is 15 amino acids. CDR3 amino acids: CASSGTEPWGEKLFF. CDR3 in DNA: TGTGCCAGCAGTGGGACAGAGCCGTGGGGTGAAAAACTGTTTTTT.

The rearrangement links TRBV4-1 to TRBJ1-1, with D hard to call. The V and J ends lost 4 bases and 5 bases respectively, with 14 bases between them. Germline V gene data show CDR1 as MGHRA and CDR2 as YSYEKL. The CDR3 is made up of 14 amino acids. CDR3 sequence reads: CASSPVVAGTEAFF. CDR3 DNA: TGCGCCAGCAGCCCGGTGGTGGCCGGGACTGAAGCTTTCTTT.